There are a few counts of the clone carrying this T cell receptor beta chain. Antigen specificity is unknown. These data belong to a study of blood T cells in healthy people across ages. Broader study findings: Naive CD4+ cells and diversity were both higher in long-lived donors than in aged donors.

Trimming at V came to 0 bases and at J to 6 bases, leaving 2 bases not matched to a gene. CDR3 length: 14 amino acids. CDR1 and CDR2 from the germline V gene are SGDLS and YYNGEE. A second PCR of about 6 to 11 cycles used a sample-barcoded 5' primer and a J-beta primer mix. Each cDNA molecule carried a tag from a template-switch adaptor that contained 12 random nucleotides. In TCRdb, the 5' RACE reads were re-called with MiXCR into one record per CDR3 protein. This table has 1 million or so distinct CDR3 sequences, 20% to 25% appearing once. Per sample, extraction of total RNA gave at least 5.5 micrograms in every case. The same sample was also used in a study of T cells of mothers and their children. That report notes: The donors comprised six children and their three healthy Caucasian mothers.

The chain combines TRBV9 with TRBJ1-1; 10 positions agree with TRBD1. This receptor was identified in a girl aged 2-10 years in good health. The sequencing sample was made of blood. The CDR3: CASSVVTGGPEAFF. CDR3 nucleotide sequence: TGTGCCAGCAGCGTAGTGACAGGGGGCCCTGAAGCTTTCTTT.